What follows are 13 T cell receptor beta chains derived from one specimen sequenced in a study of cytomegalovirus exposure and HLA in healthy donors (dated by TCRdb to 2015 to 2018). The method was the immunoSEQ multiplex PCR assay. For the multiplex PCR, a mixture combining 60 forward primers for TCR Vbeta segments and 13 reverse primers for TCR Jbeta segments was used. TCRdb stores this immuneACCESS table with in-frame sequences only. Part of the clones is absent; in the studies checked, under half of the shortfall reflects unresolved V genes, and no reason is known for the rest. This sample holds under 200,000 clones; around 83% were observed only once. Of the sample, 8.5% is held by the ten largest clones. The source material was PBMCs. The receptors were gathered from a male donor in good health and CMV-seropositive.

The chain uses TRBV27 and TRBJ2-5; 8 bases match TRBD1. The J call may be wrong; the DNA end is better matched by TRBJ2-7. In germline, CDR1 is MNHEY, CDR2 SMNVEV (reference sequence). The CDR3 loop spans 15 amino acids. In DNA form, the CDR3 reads TGTGCCAGCAGGAATACAGGGGGGTTAAGCTACGAGCAGTACTTC. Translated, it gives CASRNTGGLSYEQYF.

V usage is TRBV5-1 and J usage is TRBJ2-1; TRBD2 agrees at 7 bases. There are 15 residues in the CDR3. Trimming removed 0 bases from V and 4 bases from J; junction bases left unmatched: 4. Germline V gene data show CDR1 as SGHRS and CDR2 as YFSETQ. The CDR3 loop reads CASSLVGGSYNEQFF. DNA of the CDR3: TGCGCCAGCAGCTTGGTGGGGGGGTCGTACAATGAGCAGTTCTTC.

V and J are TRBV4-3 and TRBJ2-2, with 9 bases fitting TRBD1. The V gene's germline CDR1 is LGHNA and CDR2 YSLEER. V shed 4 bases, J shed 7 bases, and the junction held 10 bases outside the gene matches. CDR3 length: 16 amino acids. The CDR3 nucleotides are TGCGCCAGCAGCCGGGACAGGGCCGACCGGGGCGGGGAGCTGTTTTTT. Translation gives CASSRDRADRGGELFF.

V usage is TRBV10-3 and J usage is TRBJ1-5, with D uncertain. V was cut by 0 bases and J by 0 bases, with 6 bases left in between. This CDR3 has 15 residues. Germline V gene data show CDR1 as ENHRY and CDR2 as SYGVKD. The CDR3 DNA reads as TGTGCCATCAGTGAGTCCAGTGATAGCAATCAGCCCCAGCATTTT. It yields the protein CAISESSDSNQPQHF.

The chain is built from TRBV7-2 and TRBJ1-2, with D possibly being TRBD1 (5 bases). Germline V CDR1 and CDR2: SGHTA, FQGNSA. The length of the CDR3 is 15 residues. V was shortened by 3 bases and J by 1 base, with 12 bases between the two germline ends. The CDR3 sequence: CASSLGGGVNYGYTF. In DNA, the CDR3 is TGTGCCAGCAGCTTGGGGGGAGGGGTTAACTATGGCTACACCTTC.

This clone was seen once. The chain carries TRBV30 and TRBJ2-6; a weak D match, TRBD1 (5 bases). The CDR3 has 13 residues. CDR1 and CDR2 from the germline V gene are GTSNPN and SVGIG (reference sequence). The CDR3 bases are TGTGCTTATGACAGCTCTGGGGCCAACGTCCTGACTTTC. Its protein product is CAYDSSGANVLTF.

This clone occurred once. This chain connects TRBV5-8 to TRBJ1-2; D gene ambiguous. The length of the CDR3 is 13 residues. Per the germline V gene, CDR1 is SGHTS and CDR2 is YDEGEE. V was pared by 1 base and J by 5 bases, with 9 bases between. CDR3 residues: CASSLLSSYGYTF. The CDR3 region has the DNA TGTGCCAGCAGCTTGCTATCGAGTTATGGCTACACCTTC.

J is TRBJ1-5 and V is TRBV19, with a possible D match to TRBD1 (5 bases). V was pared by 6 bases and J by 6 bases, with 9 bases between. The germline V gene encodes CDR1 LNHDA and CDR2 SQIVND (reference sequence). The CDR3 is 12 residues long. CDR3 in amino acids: CASRGASQPQHF. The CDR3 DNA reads TGTGCCAGTAGAGGGGCATCTCAGCCCCAGCATTTT.

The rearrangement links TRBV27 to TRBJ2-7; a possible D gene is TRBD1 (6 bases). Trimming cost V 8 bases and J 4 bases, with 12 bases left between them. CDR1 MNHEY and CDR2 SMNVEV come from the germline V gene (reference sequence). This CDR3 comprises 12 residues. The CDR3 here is CASGDTVYEQYF. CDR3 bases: TGTGCCAGCGGGGACACGGTGTACGAGCAGTACTTC.

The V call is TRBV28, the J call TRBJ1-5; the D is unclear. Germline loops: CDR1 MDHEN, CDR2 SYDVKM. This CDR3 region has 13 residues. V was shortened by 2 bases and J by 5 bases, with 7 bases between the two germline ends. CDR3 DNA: TGTGCCAGCAGTTTAGACTATTATCAGCCCCAGCATTTT. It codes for CASSLDYYQPQHF.

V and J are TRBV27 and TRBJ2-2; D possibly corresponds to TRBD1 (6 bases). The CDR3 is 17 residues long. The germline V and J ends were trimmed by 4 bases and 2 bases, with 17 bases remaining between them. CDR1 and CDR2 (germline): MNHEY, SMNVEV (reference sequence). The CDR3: CASSSSGRGGNTGELFF. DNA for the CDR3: TGTGCCAGCAGTTCGTCGGGCAGGGGCGGAAACACCGGGGAGCTGTTTTTT.

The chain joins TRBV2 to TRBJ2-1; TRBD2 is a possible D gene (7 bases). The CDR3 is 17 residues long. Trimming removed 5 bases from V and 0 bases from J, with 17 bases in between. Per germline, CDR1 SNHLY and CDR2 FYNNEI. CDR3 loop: CASSKGRGGSSYNEQFF. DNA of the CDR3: TGTGCCAGCAGTAAAGGGAGGGGGGGGAGCTCCTACAATGAGCAGTTCTTC. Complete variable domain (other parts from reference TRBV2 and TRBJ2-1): EPEVTQTPSHQVTQMGQEVILRCVPISNHLYFYWYRQILGQKVEFLVSFYNNEISEKSEIFDDQFSVERPDGSNFTLKIRSTKLEDSAMYFCASSKGRGGSSYNEQFFGPGTRLTVL.

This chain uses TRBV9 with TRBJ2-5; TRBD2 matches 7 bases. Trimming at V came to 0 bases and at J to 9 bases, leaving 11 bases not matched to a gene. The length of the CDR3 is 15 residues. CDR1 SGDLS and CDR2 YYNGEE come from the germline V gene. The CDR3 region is CASSVGGRGKRPQYF. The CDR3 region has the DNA TGTGCCAGCAGCGTAGGTGGGCGGGGGAAGAGACCCCAGTACTTC. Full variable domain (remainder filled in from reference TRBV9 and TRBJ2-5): DSGVTQTPKHLITATGQRVTLRCSPRSGDLSVYWYQQSLDQGLQFLIQYYNGEERAKGNILERFSAQQFPDLHSELNLSSLELGDSALYFCASSVGGRGKRPQYFGPGTRLLVL.